Included here is one T cell receptor beta chain sequence, with context. Its antigen is not known. The entry originates in a study of Ad26.COV2.S vaccination and SARS-CoV-2 variants. Findings of the study overall: Post-vaccination spike-specific CD8+ and CD4+ T cell responses reportedly had substantial breadth. Vaccinees displayed broader spike-specific TCR repertoires than placebo recipients. Vaccine and placebo recipients had comparable breadth of non-spike TCRs.

The CDR3 length is 15 residues. Trimming took off 0 bases at V and 4 bases at J, with 9 bases between the two ends. Per germline, CDR1 KGHSH and CDR2 LQKENI. Sequenced by immunoSEQ multiplex PCR; TCRdb stores in-frame clones only, minus some. The table has about 350,000 clones, 92% seen once. This chain joins TRBV18 and TRBJ2-2; no firm D call. The sequences come from peripheral blood, collected after recovery from COVID-19. The TCR comes from a human donor who had recovered from COVID-19. CDR3 sequence: CASSPPHPGTGELFF. The CDR3 coding sequence is TGTGCCAGCTCACCACCGCACCCCGGCACCGGGGAGCTGTTTTTT.